One sample yielded the 19 T cell receptor beta chains listed below, sequenced in a study of tumor-infiltrating lymphocytes in primary liver carcinoma (dated by TCRdb to the late 2010s). Total RNA and DNA were co-extracted without cell sorting from approximately 20-30 mg of bulk tissue using the AllPrep DNA/RNA mini kit. Sequencing was carried out with an Illumina HiSeq 2500. A constant-region primer and ProtoScript II reverse transcriptase were used to reverse-transcribe TCRbeta-specific cDNA from 500 ng total RNA. The TCRbeta libraries were prepared through three rounds of nested multiplex PCR following a slightly modified ARM-PCR procedure. Each of the first two PCR rounds ran for around 11 cycles and used multiplex TRBV1-TRBV30 forward primers together with a Cbeta reverse primer. TCRdb's own reprocessing of the public reads used fastp at Q25 and MiXCR and kept productive beta chains. One record per CDR3 amino acid sequence lists the most common genes and DNA. The sample includes about 120,000 distinct CDR3 sequences, with approximately 71% observed a single time. The ten largest clones take up over 8% of the sample.

Sequencing was performed on tumor-adjacent normal liver tissue. The receptors here all came from a woman in her sixties with primary liver carcinoma and hepatitis B virus infection.

Of note for this clonotype: The junction does not match germline at one end; this may be a read error. The chain uses TRBV29-1 and TRBJ2-4; no reliable D call. CDR3 size: 11 residues. Looked up from germline, CDR1 is SQVTM and CDR2 is ANQGSEA. In nucleotides, the CDR3 is TGCAGCATTGAAGATCTACACATTCAGTACTTC. It encodes CSIEDLHIQYF.

The chain joins TRBV6-5 to TRBJ2-3; D unclear. The CDR3 spans 13 residues. Per germline, CDR1 MNHEY and CDR2 SVGAGI. With 6 bases removed from V and 11 bases from J, the gap between germline ends came to 18 bases. CDR3 DNA: TGTGCCAGCAGCTGGTCGTTCACAGACATGCAGTATTTT. Translation: CASSWSFTDMQYF.

In regard to this clonotype: Sequence at one end of the junction differs from germline and may be a read error. The chain is built from TRBV11-3 and TRBJ2-3; 7 nucleotides line up with TRBD1. The germline CDR1 and CDR2 sequences are SGHNT and YENEEA. CDR3 length equals 14 residues. CDR3 protein: CASNHRTGTDTRFF. The CDR3 DNA follows: TGTGCCAGCAACCATCGGACAGGCACAGATACGCGGTTTTTT. Complete variable domain (other parts from reference TRBV11-3 and TRBJ2-3): EAGVVQSPRYKIIEKKQPVAFWCNPISGHNTLYWYLQNLGQGPELLIRYENEEAVDDSQLPKDRFSAERLKGVDSTLKIQPAELGDSAVYLCASNHRTGTDTRFFGPGTRLTVL.

Of note for this clonotype: The germline gene is not matched at one end of the junction; a read error may be the cause. The rearrangement links TRBV7-9 to TRBJ2-1; D not certain. Germline assignment: CDR1 SEHNR and CDR2 FQNEAQ (reference sequence). CDR3 length: 11 residues. The CDR3 sequence is CPSSSANEQFF. The CDR3 DNA is TGTCCCAGCAGCTCAGCGAATGAGCAGTTCTTC. Variable domain in full (rest from reference TRBV7-9 and TRBJ2-1): DTGVSQNPRHKITKRGQNVTFRCDPISEHNRLYWYRQTLGQGPEFLTYFQNEAQLEKSRLLSDRFSAERPKGSFSTLEIQRTEQGDSAMYLCPSSSANEQFFGPGTRLTVL.

As concerns this clonotype: A much larger clone sits a single nucleotide away, making a read error possible. V gene TRBV5-1 combines with J gene TRBJ2-3, with D unresolved. The germline gives CDR1 SGHRS, CDR2 YFSETQ. The CDR3 has 13 residues. V was pared by 0 bases and J by 7 bases, with 9 bases between. As DNA, the CDR3 is TGCGCCAGCAGCTTGGGGATATCGAATACGCAGTATTTT. It specifies CASSLGISNTQYF.

In regard to this clonotype: A much bigger clone sits one base away, suggesting this may be a read error. V gene TRBV5-1 combines with J gene TRBJ1-5; 9 nucleotides align to TRBD1. The germline V gene encodes CDR1 SGHRS and CDR2 YFSETQ. The CDR3 sequence is 15 residues long. CDR3 sequence: CASNLGTGSNQPQHF. For the CDR3, the DNA is TGCGCCAGCAACTTGGGGACAGGGTCCAATCAGCCCCAGCATTTT. Drawing the rest from reference TRBV5-1 and TRBJ1-5, the complete variable domain is KAGVTQTPRYLIKTRGQQVTLSCSPISGHRSVSWYQQTPGQGLQFLFEYFSETQRNKGNFPGRFSGRQFSNSRSEMNVSTLELGDSALYLCASNLGTGSNQPQHFGDGTRLSIL.

This clonotype was found a few times. The chain links TRBV7-9 to TRBJ1-4; TRBD1 might be the D (6 bases). Trimming removed 5 bases at V and 4 bases at J, with 14 bases between. The CDR3 spans 15 residues. The germline V gene encodes CDR1 SEHNR and CDR2 FQNEAQ (reference sequence). CDR3 DNA sequence: TGTGCCAGCAGCGTGTGGACAGACCTTAATGAAAAACTGTTTTTT. It translates to CASSVWTDLNEKLFF.

Comment on this clonotype: Sequence at one end of the junction differs from germline and may be a read error. The rearrangement joins TRBV11-2 to TRBJ2-4; 10 nucleotides align to TRBD2. The CDR3 loop spans 17 amino acids. The germline CDR1 and CDR2 sequences are SGHAT and FQNNGV. CDR3 nucleotide sequence: TGTGCCAGCAGTCCAGACAGGCTACTAAGCGGGAGGGACATTAAGTACTTC. Translation: CASSPDRLLSGRDIKYF.

Turning to this clonotype: The junction departs from the called germline gene at one end, perhaps through a read error. This chain joins TRBV5-1 and TRBJ2-3; unclear D gene. The germline gives CDR1 SGHRS, CDR2 YFSETQ. The CDR3 has 15 amino acids. The CDR3 sequence: CTSSPGSDGTDTQYF. The CDR3 coding sequence is TGCACCAGCTCGCCTGGGTCAGACGGCACAGATACGCAGTATTTT.

The genes are TRBV20-1 and TRBJ2-4; maybe TRBD1 (6 bases). The V gene's germline CDR1 is DFQATT and CDR2 SNEGSKA (reference sequence). The CDR3 runs 12 residues. V lost 5 bases and J lost 7, with 12 bases in between. The CDR3: CSASGTTNIQYF. CDR3 in DNA: TGCAGTGCTTCCGGGACAACGAACATTCAGTACTTC.

Details on this clonotype: Likely a read error: the CDR3 ends without its conserved phenylalanine or tryptophan. The genes are TRBV6-5 and TRBJ2-2; TRBD2 agrees at 14 bases. The length of the CDR3 is 17 residues. The germline V gene encodes CDR1 MNHEY and CDR2 SVGAGI. The CDR3 sequence is CASTRTGLAGGTGGLFY. Here the CDR3 DNA reads TGTGCCAGCACCCGGACAGGACTAGCGGGAGGAACCGGGGGGCTGTTTTAT.

About this clonotype itself: A much larger clonotype is one base distant, so this may be a read error. The CDR3: CASSAKGTGELFF. As DNA, the CDR3 is TGTGCCAGCAGCGCAAAGGGCACCGGGGAGCTGTTTTTT. This sequence joins TRBV7-8 and TRBJ2-2; D not resolved. V dropped 5 bases and J dropped 4 bases, with 8 bases sitting between them. CDR1 and CDR2 (germline): SGHVS, FQNEAQ. CDR3 length: 13 amino acids.

This clonotype was seen a few times. A junction boundary mismatches the germline segment, possibly from a read error. The chain joins TRBV14 to TRBJ2-1; D gene ambiguous. The CDR3 runs 14 residues. In germline, CDR1 is SGHDN, CDR2 FVKESK. CDR3 loop: CVSSQPSQYNEQFF. The CDR3 bases are TGTGTCAGCAGCCAACCCTCACAATACAATGAGCAGTTCTTC.

The rearrangement uses TRBV2 and TRBJ1-2; D not certain. The CDR3 is made up of 11 amino acids. The germline V gene encodes CDR1 SNHLY and CDR2 FYNNEI. Trimming cost V 4 bases and J 8 bases, with 8 bases left between them. This CDR3 is CASSARTGYTF. The CDR3 DNA sequence: TGTGCCAGCAGTGCCAGGACGGGCTACACCTTC. Full variable domain (rest looked up from reference TRBV2 and TRBJ1-2): EPEVTQTPSHQVTQMGQEVILRCVPISNHLYFYWYRQILGQKVEFLVSFYNNEISEKSEIFDDQFSVERPDGSNFTLKIRSTKLEDSAMYFCASSARTGYTFGSGTRLTVV.

The chain joins TRBV5-6 to TRBJ2-1, with 11 bases aligning to TRBD1. Germline V CDR1 and CDR2: SGHDT, YYEEEE. The CDR3 consists of 15 residues. Trimming removed 8 bases from V and 6 bases from J; junction bases left unmatched: 10. CDR3 nucleotide sequence: TGTGCCAGTAACTACGGACAGGGGGCGACCAATGAGCAGTTCTTC. As protein: CASNYGQGATNEQFF. The complete variable domain, with remaining parts taken from reference TRBV5-6 and TRBJ2-1, reads DAGVTQSPTHLIKTRGQQVTLRCSPKSGHDTVSWYQQALGQGPQFIFQYYEEEERQRGNFPDRFSGHQFPNYSSELNVNALLLGDSALYLCASNYGQGATNEQFFGPGTRLTVL.

As for this clonotype: One end of the junction varies from germline; a read error may be responsible. The J gene is TRBJ2-5, the V gene TRBV5-6; D possibly corresponds to TRBD2 (5 bases). The CDR3 is 13 residues long. The germline V gene encodes CDR1 SGHDT and CDR2 YYEEEE. CDR3: CASFGLARESQYF. CDR3 DNA sequence: TGTGCAAGCTTCGGGCTAGCTCGAGAGTCCCAGTACTTC.

As for this clonotype: The junction and the germline gene differ at one end; a read error may be behind it. The chain uses TRBV6-5 and TRBJ2-5; D call uncertain. CDR1 and CDR2 from the germline V gene are MNHEY and SVGAGI. The CDR3 totals 15 residues. CDR3 nucleotides: TGTGCCAGCAGTTACACGCGGCCAAGCCAAGAAACCCAGTACTTC. Its translation is CASSYTRPSQETQYF.

As regards this clonotype: At one boundary the junction diverges from the germline segment, which might be a read error. The chain couples TRBV6-1 to TRBJ1-2; D gene uncertain. Per germline, CDR1 MNHNS and CDR2 SASEGT. CDR3 length: 14 residues. Here the CDR3 DNA reads TGTGCCAGCAATGAAGATTCCGAGCACTATGGCTACACCTTC. This encodes CASNEDSEHYGYTF.

As concerns this clonotype: Mismatch with germline at one junction end may stem from a read error. The gene calls are TRBV10-3 and TRBJ2-1; 13 positions match TRBD2. The J call is uncertain, as TRBJ2-7 better fits the DNA end. The CDR3 has 13 amino acids. Per the germline V gene, CDR1 is ENHRY and CDR2 is SYGVKD. CDR3 nucleotide sequence: TGTGTCATCGGACTAGCGGGAGCCAATGAGCAGTACTTC. It translates to CVIGLAGANEQYF.